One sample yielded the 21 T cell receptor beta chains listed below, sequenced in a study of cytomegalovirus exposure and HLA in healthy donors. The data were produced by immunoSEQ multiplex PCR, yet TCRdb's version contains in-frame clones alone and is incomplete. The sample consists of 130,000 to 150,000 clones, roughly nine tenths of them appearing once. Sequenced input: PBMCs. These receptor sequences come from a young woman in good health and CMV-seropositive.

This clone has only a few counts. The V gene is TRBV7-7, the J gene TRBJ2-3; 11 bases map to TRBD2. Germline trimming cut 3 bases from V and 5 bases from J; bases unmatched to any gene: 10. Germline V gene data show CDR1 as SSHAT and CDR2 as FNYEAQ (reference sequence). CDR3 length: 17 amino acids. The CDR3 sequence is CASSFSGLAEGGDTQYF. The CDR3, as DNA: TGTGCCAGCAGCTTCTCGGGACTAGCGGAAGGTGGAGATACGCAGTATTTT. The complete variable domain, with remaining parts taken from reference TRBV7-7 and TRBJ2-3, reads GAGVSQSPRYKVTKRGQDVTLRCDPISSHATLYWYQQALGQGPEFLTYFNYEAQPDKSGLPSDRFSAERPEGSISTLTIQRTEQRDSAMYRCASSFSGLAEGGDTQYFGPGTRLTVL.

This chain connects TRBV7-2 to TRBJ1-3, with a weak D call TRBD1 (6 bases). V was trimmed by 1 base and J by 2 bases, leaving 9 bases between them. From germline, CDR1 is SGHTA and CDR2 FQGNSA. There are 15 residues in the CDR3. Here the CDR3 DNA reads TGTGCCAGCAGCTTAGTGGGGGCGCCTGGAAACACCATATATTTT. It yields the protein CASSLVGAPGNTIYF. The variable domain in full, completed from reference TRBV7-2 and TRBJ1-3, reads GAGVSQSPSNKVTEKGKDVELRCDPISGHTALYWYRQSLGQGLEFLIYFQGNSAPDKSGLPSDRFSAERTGGSVSTLTIQRTQQEDSAVYLCASSLVGAPGNTIYFGEGSWLTVV.

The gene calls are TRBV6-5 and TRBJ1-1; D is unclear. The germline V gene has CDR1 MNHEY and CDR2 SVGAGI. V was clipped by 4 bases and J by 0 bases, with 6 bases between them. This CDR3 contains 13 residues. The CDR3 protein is CASSSYLNTEAFF. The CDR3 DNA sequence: TGTGCCAGCAGTTCATACTTGAACACTGAAGCTTTCTTT.

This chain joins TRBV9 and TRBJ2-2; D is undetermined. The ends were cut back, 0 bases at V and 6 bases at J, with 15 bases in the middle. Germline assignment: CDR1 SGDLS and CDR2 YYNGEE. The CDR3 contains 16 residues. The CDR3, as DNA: TGTGCCAGCAGCGTAGCTGGTTCCCTTGGCCCCGGGGAGCTGTTTTTT. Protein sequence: CASSVAGSLGPGELFF.

Written as DNA, the CDR3 is TGTGCCAGCAGCTTAAAAGTGAGCGGGGAGCTGTTTTTT. Translating gives CASSLKVSGELFF. The genes are TRBV13 and TRBJ2-2; D gene ambiguous. The CDR3 sequence is 13 residues long. Germline V lookup: CDR1 PRHDT, CDR2 FYEKMQ (reference sequence). The V gene lost 2 bases and the J gene lost 7 bases, with 8 bases spanning the gap.

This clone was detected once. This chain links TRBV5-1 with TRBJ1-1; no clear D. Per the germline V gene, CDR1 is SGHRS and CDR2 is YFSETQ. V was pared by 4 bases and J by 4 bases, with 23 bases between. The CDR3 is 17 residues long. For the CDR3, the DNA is TGCGCCAGCAGCCCGGGTGGGGAGATCCTAATGGGCACTGAAGCTTTCTTT. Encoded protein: CASSPGGEILMGTEAFF.

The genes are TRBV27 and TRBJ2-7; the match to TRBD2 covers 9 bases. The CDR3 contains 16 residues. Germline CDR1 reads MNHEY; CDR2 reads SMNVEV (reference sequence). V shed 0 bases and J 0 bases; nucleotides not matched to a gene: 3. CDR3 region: CASSLSLAGLSYEQYF. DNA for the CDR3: TGTGCCAGCAGTTTATCCCTAGCGGGGCTCTCCTACGAGCAGTACTTC.

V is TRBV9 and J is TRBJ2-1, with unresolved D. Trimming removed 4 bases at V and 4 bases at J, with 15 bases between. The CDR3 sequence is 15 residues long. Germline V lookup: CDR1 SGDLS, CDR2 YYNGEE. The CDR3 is CASSPRLETYNEQFF. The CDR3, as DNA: TGTGCCAGCAGCCCACGCCTAGAAACATACAATGAGCAGTTCTTC.

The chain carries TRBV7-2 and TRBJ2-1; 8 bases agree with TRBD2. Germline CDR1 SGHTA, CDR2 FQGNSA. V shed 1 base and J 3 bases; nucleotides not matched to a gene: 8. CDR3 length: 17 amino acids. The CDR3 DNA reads TGTGCCAGCAGCTTAGTATATAGCGGGGTGAGCTACAATGAGCAGTTCTTC. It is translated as CASSLVYSGVSYNEQFF.

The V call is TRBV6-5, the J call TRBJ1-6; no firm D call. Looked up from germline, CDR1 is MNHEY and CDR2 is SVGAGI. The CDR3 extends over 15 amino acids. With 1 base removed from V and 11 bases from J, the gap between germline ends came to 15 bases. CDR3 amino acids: CASSYYARLQAPLHF. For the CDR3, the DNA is TGTGCCAGCAGTTACTACGCCCGTCTGCAGGCACCCCTCCACTTT.

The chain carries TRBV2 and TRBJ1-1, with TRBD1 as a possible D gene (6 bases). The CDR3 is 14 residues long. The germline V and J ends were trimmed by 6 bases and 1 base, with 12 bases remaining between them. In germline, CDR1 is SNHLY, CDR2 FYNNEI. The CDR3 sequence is CASRHRAPNTEAFF. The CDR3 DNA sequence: TGTGCCAGCAGGCACAGGGCGCCGAACACTGAAGCTTTCTTT.

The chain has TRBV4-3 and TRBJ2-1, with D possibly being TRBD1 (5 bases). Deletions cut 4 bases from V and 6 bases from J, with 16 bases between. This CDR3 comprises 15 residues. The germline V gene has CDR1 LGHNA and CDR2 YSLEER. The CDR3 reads CASSLDGHLLNEQFF. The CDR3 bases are TGCGCCAGCAGCCTAGACGGACACCTACTCAATGAGCAGTTCTTC.

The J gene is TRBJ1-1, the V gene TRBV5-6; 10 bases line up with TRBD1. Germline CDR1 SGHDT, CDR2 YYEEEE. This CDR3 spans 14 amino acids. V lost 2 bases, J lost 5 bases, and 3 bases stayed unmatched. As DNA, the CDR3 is TGTGCCAGCAGCTTATGGACAGGGGGGACTGAAGCTTTCTTT. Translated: CASSLWTGGTEAFF. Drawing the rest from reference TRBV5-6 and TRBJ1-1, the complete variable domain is DAGVTQSPTHLIKTRGQQVTLRCSPKSGHDTVSWYQQALGQGPQFIFQYYEEEERQRGNFPDRFSGHQFPNYSSELNVNALLLGDSALYLCASSLWTGGTEAFFGQGTRLTVV.

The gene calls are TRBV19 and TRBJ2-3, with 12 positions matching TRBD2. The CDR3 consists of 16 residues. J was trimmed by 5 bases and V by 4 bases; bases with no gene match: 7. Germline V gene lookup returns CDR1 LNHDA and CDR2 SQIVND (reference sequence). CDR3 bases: TGTGCCAGTAGTAGGACTAGCGGGACTTTTGGAGATACGCAGTATTTT. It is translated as CASSRTSGTFGDTQYF.

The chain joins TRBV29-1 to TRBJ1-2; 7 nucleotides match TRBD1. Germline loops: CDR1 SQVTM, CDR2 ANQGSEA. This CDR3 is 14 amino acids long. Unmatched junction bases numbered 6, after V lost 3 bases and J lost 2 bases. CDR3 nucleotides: TGCAGCGTTGAGGGCGACAGGGAAAACTATGGCTACACCTTC. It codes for CSVEGDRENYGYTF.

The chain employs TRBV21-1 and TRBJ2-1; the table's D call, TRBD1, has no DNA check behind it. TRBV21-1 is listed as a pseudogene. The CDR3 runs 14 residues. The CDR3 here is CASSKGSATGWQFF. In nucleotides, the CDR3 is TGTGCCAGCAGCAAAGGGAGTGCTACAGGTTGGCAGTTCTTC.

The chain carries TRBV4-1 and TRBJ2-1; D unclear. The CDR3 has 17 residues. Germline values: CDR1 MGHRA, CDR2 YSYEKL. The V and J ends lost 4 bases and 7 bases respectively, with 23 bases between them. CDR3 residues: CASSPASLRAPLNEQFF. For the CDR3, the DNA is TGCGCCAGCAGCCCCGCGTCCCTTCGAGCCCCCTTGAATGAGCAGTTCTTC.

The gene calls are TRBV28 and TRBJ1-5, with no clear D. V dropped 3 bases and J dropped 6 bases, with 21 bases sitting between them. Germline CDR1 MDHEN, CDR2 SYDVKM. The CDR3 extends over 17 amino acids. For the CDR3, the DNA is TGTGCCAGCAGTTTGCGGAGTCCCCCCGGCTATGTTCAGCCCCAGCATTTT. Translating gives CASSLRSPPGYVQPQHF.

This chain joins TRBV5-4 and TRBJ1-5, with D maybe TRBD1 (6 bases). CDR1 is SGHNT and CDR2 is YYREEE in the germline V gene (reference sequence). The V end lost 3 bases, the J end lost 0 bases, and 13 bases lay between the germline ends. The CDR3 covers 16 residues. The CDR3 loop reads CASSSGTPNSNQPQHF. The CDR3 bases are TGTGCCAGCAGCTCTGGGACACCTAATAGCAATCAGCCCCAGCATTTT.

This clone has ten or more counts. The CDR3 nucleotides read TGTGCCAGCAGTTCTCCGGGAGCATATTCACCCCTCCACTTT. Translation: CASSSPGAYSPLHF. The V gene is TRBV28, the J gene TRBJ1-6; D ambiguous. This CDR3 comprises 14 residues. Looked up from germline, CDR1 is MDHEN and CDR2 is SYDVKM. Between the trimmed V and J ends, which lost 4 bases and 8 bases, there was a span of 12 bases.

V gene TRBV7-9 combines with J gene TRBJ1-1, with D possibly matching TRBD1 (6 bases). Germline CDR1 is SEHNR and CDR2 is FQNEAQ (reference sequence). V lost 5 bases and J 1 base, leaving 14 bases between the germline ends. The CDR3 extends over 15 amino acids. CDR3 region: CASSRGQTGNTEAFF. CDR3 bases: TGTGCCAGCAGCCGCGGACAGACAGGGAACACTGAAGCTTTCTTT.